Listed below are T cell receptor beta chains from one sample, sequenced in a study of cytomegalovirus exposure and HLA in healthy donors. Using immunoSEQ multiplex PCR, the repertoire was profiled, and TCRdb retains in-frame clones only, with some absent. The repertoire includes under 150,000 clones, more than 85% of them detected once, and 0.6% to 0.8% sits in the top ten. What was sequenced was PBMCs. Source of these receptors: a man aged 18 to 29 in good health and CMV-seronegative. The CDR3 runs from the conserved cysteine through the conserved F or W. The order of the fields is D gene, J gene, V gene, CDR3 protein. A D gene is named only where the DNA matches it firmly.

TRBD1 TRBJ2-2 TRBV19 CASSTGTANTGELFF
TRBD2 TRBJ2-1 TRBV6-6 CASSYRAGGYNEQFF
TRBD1 TRBJ1-2 TRBV9 CASSAVDGTGAFESLYGYTF
. TRBJ2-7 TRBV7-9 CASSLAPPGGQQYF
TRBD2 TRBJ2-1 TRBV29-1 CSVEFAGDEQFF
. TRBJ1-3 TRBV9 CASSVVSDSLTGNTIYF
. TRBJ2-5 TRBV5-1 CASSLEAGTETQYF
TRBD1 TRBJ1-5 TRBV5-1 CASSWGTGSNQPQHF
TRBD1 TRBJ1-5 TRBV2 CASSDDRGANQPQHF
. TRBJ2-7 TRBV11-2 CASSLGGGTHYEQYF
. TRBJ2-3 TRBV11-3 CASSLVSTGSTDTQYF
. TRBJ1-1 TRBV4-3 CASSQTFNSNTEAFF
TRBD1 TRBJ1-1 TRBV9 CASSERDSEAFF
TRBD1 TRBJ2-2 TRBV5-1 CASSPRTGGTNTGELFF
. TRBJ2-1 TRBV11-2 CASSSERSSYNEQFF
. TRBJ1-1 TRBV6-1 CASNRVGSTEAFF
. TRBJ2-7 TRBV28 CASSPLYSYEQYF
. TRBJ1-6 TRBV5-6 CASSLAAKVSPLHF
TRBD1 TRBJ2-1 TRBV6-4 CASSDGQGSYNEQFF
TRBD2 TRBJ2-1 TRBV27 CASRPRLAGGYNEQFF
. TRBJ2-3 TRBV9 CASSATLVRRDTDTQYF
. TRBJ2-3 TRBV30 CAWSVQSTDTQYF
. TRBJ2-7 TRBV11-2 CASSLGHLSYEQYF
TRBD2 TRBJ2-7 TRBV4-2 CASSPNLAGDSYEQYF
. TRBJ2-2 TRBV4-2 CASSQVSRNTGELFF
TRBD2 TRBJ2-6 TRBV19 CASSFAGGSGANVLTF
TRBD1 TRBJ1-1 TRBV5-1 CASSSTPGTDEAFF
TRBD1 TRBJ2-4 TRBV19 CAVREGQGKNIQYF
. TRBJ1-5 TRBV21-1 CASSKGTGASSNQPQHF
TRBD1 TRBJ2-2 TRBV2 CASSLQGAANTGELFF
. TRBJ2-5 TRBV27 CASSLSMVAAHQETQYF
TRBD2 TRBJ2-3 TRBV5-1 CASSESGRTDTQYF
TRBD2 TRBJ2-1 TRBV5-4 CASSFKREVSNEQFF
TRBD2 TRBJ2-5 TRBV5-4 CASSRSSGVETQYF
TRBD2 TRBJ2-7 TRBV14 CASSQDLVLAGDEQYF
. TRBJ2-5 TRBV2 CASRDSPGLQETQYF
TRBD1 TRBJ2-3 TRBV6-5 CASSPGTGGRDTQYF
. TRBJ2-2 TRBV12-5 CASVEGAGELFF
TRBD2 TRBJ2-1 TRBV30 CAWSVSGYREGFF
TRBD2 TRBJ2-4 TRBV7-9 CASSFLQAGGPKNIQYF
. TRBJ2-3 TRBV6-1 CASSEGLGRSTDTQYF
. TRBJ2-1 TRBV5-6 CASSLGRWQFF
TRBD2 TRBJ2-5 TRBV9 CASTGAGAHQETQYF
TRBD2 TRBJ2-3 TRBV30 CAGTRPSGGLVGTDTQYF
. TRBJ2-2 TRBV11-2 CASTPQGANTGELFF
TRBD1 TRBJ1-5 TRBV19 CASTKTGIGNQPQHF
. TRBJ1-2 TRBV15 CATSRDQVTPAYGYTF
TRBD1 TRBJ1-2 TRBV6-1 CASSVGQGQYGYTF
. TRBJ2-7 TRBV6-6 CASSPPDRTGEQYF
TRBD1 TRBJ2-4 TRBV2 CASSEGPGQGTFQYF